The 3 T cell receptor beta chains reported below all come from one sample, sequenced in a study of cytomegalovirus exposure and HLA in healthy donors. The PCR employed 60 Vbeta primers together with 13 Jbeta primers. Using immunoSEQ multiplex PCR, the repertoire was profiled, and TCRdb retains in-frame clones only, with some absent. The table includes 65,000 to 95,000 clones, roughly 70% detected once. The specimen sequenced was PBMCs. Source of these receptors: a man between 65 and 79 years old in good health and CMV-seronegative.

This clone was observed a single time. The chain uses TRBV6-1 and TRBJ1-5, with D perhaps TRBD1 (5 bases). Trimming shortened V by 7 bases and J by 6 bases, and 13 bases separated the two germline ends. Germline-derived CDR1 and CDR2 are MNHNS and SASEGT. This CDR3 spans 13 amino acids. The CDR3 DNA is TGTGCCAGCACGGAGGGGCTGGGTCAGCCCCAGCATTTT. This sequence encodes CASTEGLGQPQHF.

This chain uses TRBV28 with TRBJ1-2, with D perhaps TRBD1 (6 bases). This CDR3 is 16 amino acids long. Germline V lookup: CDR1 MDHEN, CDR2 SYDVKM. V was trimmed by 3 bases and J by 6 bases, leaving 20 bases between them. CDR3 nucleotides: TGTGCCAGCAGTTTGGGGAGACGGACAGCAGGCGATGGCTACACCTTC. It codes for CASSLGRRTAGDGYTF.

As to this clone: The junction does not match germline at one end; this may be a read error. The chain joins TRBV7-9 to TRBJ1-4; D gene ambiguous. Germline V CDR1 and CDR2: SEHNR, FQNEAQ (reference sequence). This CDR3 contains 12 residues. The CDR3 here is CSSSSFFEKLFF. The CDR3 DNA reads TGTTCCAGCAGCTCTTTTTTCGAAAAACTGTTTTTT.